This TCR beta chain was captured in a study of spatial heterogeneity in lung cancer. The CDR3 is made up of 13 amino acids. V was cut by 5 bases and J by 7 bases, with 14 bases left in between. Germline lookup yields CDR1 MNHEY and CDR2 SVGAGI. TCRdb fed the 5' RACE reads into MiXCR, producing one record per CDR3 protein. Of 25,000 or so distinct CDR3 sequences listed, about 3% were seen once; the top ten hold around 30%. As to time point: sample taken at primary tumor resection. The sequenced material consisted of unsorted whole RNA from tumor, nontumor lung or frozen PBMC. The receptor comes from a female donor with early-stage non-small cell lung cancer. This specimen was PBMCs, taken at surgery. This rearrangement joins TRBV6-5 to TRBJ1-2, with D possibly matching TRBD1 (6 bases). The CDR3: CASSPGGRRGYTF. DNA for the CDR3: TGTGCCAGCAGTCCCGGGGGGCGGCGTGGCTACACCTTC.